This TCR beta chain was captured in a study of T cells in Graves' hyperthyroidism and ophthalmopathy. Study-wide results and caveats: Blood also showed most of the thyroid clonotypes that were expanded above 0.001.

Stability of Graves' hyperthyroidism was defined as absent ophthalmopathy progression within 18 months. Researchers barred patients who had uncontrolled infection, other autoimmune disease, pregnancy or lactation. Trimming left V 1 base short and J 4 bases short, with 20 bases between. The CDR3 is 17 residues long. The germline gives CDR1 SGHAT, CDR2 FQDESV (reference sequence). This clonotype was found a few times. Antigen specificity is unknown. TCR beta CDR3 regions were amplified from RNA. The HTBI set primed first-round TCR CDR3 RT-PCR. Via MiXCR, TCRdb re-called the multiplex PCR reads, giving one row per CDR3 protein. The sample lists approximately 520,000 distinct CDR3 sequences; less than 25% were seen once.

V and J are TRBV11-1 and TRBJ2-7; TRBD2 is a possible D gene (5 bases). The sequenced material came from blood. The origin of this receptor is a man aged 18 to 30 with Graves' hyperthyroidism. DNA of the CDR3: TGTGCCAGCAGCTTAGTAGGAGGCGGAAAGATATCTTACGAGCAGTACTTC. Its protein is CASSLVGGGKISYEQYF.